Sequencing of this T cell receptor beta chain was carried out in a study of spatial heterogeneity in lung cancer. Background on the study: The count of detected beta-chain sequences consistently exceeded that of alpha-chain sequences. Strong correlation linked TCR transcript counts in tumor regions to a T cell module score derived from matched bulk RNA-seq.

In this sample, this clonotype turned up a few times. No antigen is known for it. Documented time point: sample taken at primary tumor resection. Deletions cut 5 bases from V and 7 bases from J, with 5 bases between. This CDR3 has 11 amino acids. Unique molecular identifiers, one per molecule, were present on every TCR cDNA molecule. TCRdb re-called the 5' RACE reads with MiXCR, one entry per CDR3 protein. The sample carries about 6,900 distinct CDR3 sequences, about 12% recorded once. Whole-study results and caveats: Tumor mutation count correlated with how many alpha and beta TCRs expanded intratumorally.

This TCR derives from a male donor with early-stage non-small cell lung cancer. The material was lung tumor tissue, obtained at surgery. This chain links TRBV12-3 or TRBV12-4 with TRBJ1-4; the D is unclear. DNA for the CDR3: TGTGCCAGCAGTAGCACTGAAAAACTGTTTTTT. Protein product: CASSSTEKLFF.